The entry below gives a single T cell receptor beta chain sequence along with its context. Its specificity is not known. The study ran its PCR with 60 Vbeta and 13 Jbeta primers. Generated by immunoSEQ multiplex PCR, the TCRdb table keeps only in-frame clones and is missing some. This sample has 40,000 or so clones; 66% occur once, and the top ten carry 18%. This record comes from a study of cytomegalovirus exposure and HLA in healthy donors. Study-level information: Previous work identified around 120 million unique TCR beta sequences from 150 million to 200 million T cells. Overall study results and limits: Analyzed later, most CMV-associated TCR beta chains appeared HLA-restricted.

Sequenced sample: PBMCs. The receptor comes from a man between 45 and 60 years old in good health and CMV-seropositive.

The CDR3 coding sequence is TGTGCCAGCAGCTCAGGACAGAGCGTCCAAGAGACCCAGTACTTC. Its protein product is CASSSGQSVQETQYF. The genes are TRBV11-2 and TRBJ2-5; weak D call: TRBD1 (6 bases). V lost 4 bases and J 1 base, leaving 13 bases between the germline ends. Germline V gene sequence: CDR1 SGHAT, CDR2 FQNNGV. The CDR3 is 15 amino acids.